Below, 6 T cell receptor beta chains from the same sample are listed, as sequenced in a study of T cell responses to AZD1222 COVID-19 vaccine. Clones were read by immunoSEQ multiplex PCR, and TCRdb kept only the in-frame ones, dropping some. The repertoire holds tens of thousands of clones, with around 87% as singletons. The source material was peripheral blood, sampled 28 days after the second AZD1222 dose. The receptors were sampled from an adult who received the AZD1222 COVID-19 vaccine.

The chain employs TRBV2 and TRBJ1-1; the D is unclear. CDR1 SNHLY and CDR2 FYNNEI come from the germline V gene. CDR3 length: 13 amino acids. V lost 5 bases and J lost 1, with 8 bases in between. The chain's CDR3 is CASSSQGNTEAFF. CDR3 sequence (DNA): TGTGCCAGCAGTTCTCAAGGGAACACTGAAGCTTTCTTT.

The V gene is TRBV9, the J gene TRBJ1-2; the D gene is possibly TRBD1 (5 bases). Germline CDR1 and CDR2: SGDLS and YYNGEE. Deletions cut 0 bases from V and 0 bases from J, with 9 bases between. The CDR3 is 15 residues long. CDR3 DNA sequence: TGTGCCAGCAGCGTAGGTCTGGGGGCTAACTATGGCTACACCTTC. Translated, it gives CASSVGLGANYGYTF.

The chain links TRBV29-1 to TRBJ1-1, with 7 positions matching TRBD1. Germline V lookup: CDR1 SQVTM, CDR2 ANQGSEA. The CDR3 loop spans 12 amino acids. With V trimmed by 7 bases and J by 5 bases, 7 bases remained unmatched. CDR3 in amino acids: CSAFTGVTEAFF. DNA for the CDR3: TGCAGCGCCTTCACAGGGGTAACTGAAGCTTTCTTT. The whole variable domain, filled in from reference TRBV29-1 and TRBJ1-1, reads SAVISQKPSRDICQRGTSLTIQCQVDSQVTMMFWYRQQPGQSLTLIATANQGSEATYESGFVIDKFPISRPNLTFSTLTVSNMSPEDSSIYLCSAFTGVTEAFFGQGTRLTVV.

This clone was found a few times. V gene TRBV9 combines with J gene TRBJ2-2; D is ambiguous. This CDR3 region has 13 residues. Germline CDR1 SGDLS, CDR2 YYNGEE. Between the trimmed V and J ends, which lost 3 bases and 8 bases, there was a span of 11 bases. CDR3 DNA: TGTGCCAGCAGCGGACGAGCTTTGGGGGAGCTGTTTTTT. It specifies CASSGRALGELFF.

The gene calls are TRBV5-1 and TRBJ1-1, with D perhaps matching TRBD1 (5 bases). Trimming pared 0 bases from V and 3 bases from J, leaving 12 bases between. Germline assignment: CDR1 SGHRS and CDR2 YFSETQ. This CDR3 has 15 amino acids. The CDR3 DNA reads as TGCGCCAGCAGCTTGGGGTGGGGCGAGTACACTGAAGCTTTCTTT. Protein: CASSLGWGEYTEAFF.

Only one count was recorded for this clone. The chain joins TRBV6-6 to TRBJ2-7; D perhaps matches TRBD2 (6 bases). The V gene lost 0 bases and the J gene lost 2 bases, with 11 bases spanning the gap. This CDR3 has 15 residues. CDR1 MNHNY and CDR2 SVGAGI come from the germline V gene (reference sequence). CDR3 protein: CASSYSGGRTYEQYF. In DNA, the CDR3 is TGTGCCAGCAGTTACTCGGGGGGTCGAACCTACGAGCAGTACTTC.